These 14 T cell receptor beta chains originate from one sample sequenced in a study of graft-versus-host responses after intestinal transplantation (dated by TCRdb to the early 2020s). Libraries were prepared through the immunoSEQ multiplex PCR assay. TCRdb limited this immuneACCESS table to in-frame rearrangements with V and J called. A share of clones is missing; checked studies link under half to unresolved V genes, and the rest is unexplained. This sample is represented by tens of thousands of clones; 85% to 90% of them were singletons. Around 0.35% of the sample is in the top ten clones. Their antigens are not known. The sample's time point label, decoded: cells obtained before transplantation from donor or recipient. The material was unstimulated CD4+ T cells sorted from spleen or lymph node cells, obtained before intestinal transplant. These receptors came from a human donor who received an intestinal transplant.

The V gene is TRBV5-4, the J gene TRBJ2-1; 10 bases are a match to TRBD2. Germline CDR1 is SGHNT and CDR2 is YYREEE (reference sequence). V was pared by 7 bases and J by 0 bases, with 7 bases of the junction left unmatched. CDR3 length: 16 amino acids. The CDR3 protein is CASRDLAGGSYNEQFF. The CDR3 nucleotides read TGTGCCAGCCGGGACTTAGCGGGAGGCTCCTACAATGAGCAGTTCTTC.

This rearrangement joins TRBV29-1 to TRBJ1-2, with TRBD1 matching over 7 bases. Per the germline V gene, CDR1 is SQVTM and CDR2 is ANQGSEA. V gave up 3 bases and J gave up 6 bases; unmatched junction bases: 4. The CDR3 has 12 residues. The CDR3 coding sequence is TGCAGCGTTGATAAGGGGGCAGATGGCTACACCTTC. It yields the protein CSVDKGADGYTF. The complete variable domain, with remaining parts taken from reference TRBV29-1 and TRBJ1-2, reads SAVISQKPSRDICQRGTSLTIQCQVDSQVTMMFWYRQQPGQSLTLIATANQGSEATYESGFVIDKFPISRPNLTFSTLTVSNMSPEDSSIYLCSVDKGADGYTFGSGTRLTVV.

The V gene is TRBV7-3, the J gene TRBJ2-1, with 9 bases lining up with TRBD1. The CDR3 is 15 amino acids. The trim removed 5 bases at V and 8 bases at J, leaving 10 bases unmatched. CDR1 SGHTA and CDR2 FQGTGA come from the germline V gene. The CDR3 DNA reads TGTGCCAGCAGCCCCAAACAGGGGGCGCGGGATGAGCAGTTCTTC. It yields the protein CASSPKQGARDEQFF.

V and J are TRBV5-6 and TRBJ2-5, with D perhaps TRBD2 (7 bases). V lost 2 bases, J lost 3 bases, and 14 bases lay in between. CDR1 and CDR2 from the germline V gene are SGHDT and YYEEEE. This CDR3 has 15 residues. The CDR3 DNA sequence: TGTGCCAGCAGCTTAGCCTCGGGGGGCGAAGAGACCCAGTACTTC. Its protein is CASSLASGGEETQYF. Filled out from reference TRBV5-6 and TRBJ2-5, the complete variable domain reads DAGVTQSPTHLIKTRGQQVTLRCSPKSGHDTVSWYQQALGQGPQFIFQYYEEEERQRGNFPDRFSGHQFPNYSSELNVNALLLGDSALYLCASSLASGGEETQYFGPGTRLLVL.

This rearrangement joins TRBV7-8 to TRBJ1-1; D is possibly TRBD1 (5 bases). V was trimmed by 5 bases and J by 11 bases, leaving 15 bases between them. This CDR3 is built from 12 residues. Per germline, CDR1 SGHVS and CDR2 FQNEAQ. The CDR3: CASSPLGGDAFF. CDR3 in DNA: TGTGCCAGCAGCCCTCTCGGGGGGGACGCTTTCTTT.

The chain couples TRBV6-6 to TRBJ2-7; D possibly corresponds to TRBD1 (5 bases). V was shortened by 5 bases and J by 0 bases, with 8 bases between the two germline ends. There are 13 residues in the CDR3. The germline V gene has CDR1 MNHNY and CDR2 SVGAGI (reference sequence). The CDR3: CASSDRSSYEQYF. CDR3 sequence (DNA): TGTGCCAGCAGTGACAGAAGCTCCTACGAGCAGTACTTC.

V and J are TRBV14 and TRBJ2-3; 10 bases are a match to TRBD2. V shed 2 bases and J 5 bases; nucleotides not matched to a gene: 10. The CDR3 sequence is 17 residues long. The germline gives CDR1 SGHDN, CDR2 FVKESK. The CDR3 coding sequence is TGTGCCAGCAGCCAATACCGGGGGACTAGCGCCTTAGATACGCAGTATTTT. Translation: CASSQYRGTSALDTQYF.

The gene calls are TRBV7-2 and TRBJ2-5, with D perhaps matching TRBD2 (6 bases). The CDR3 consists of 15 residues. Trimming shortened V by 5 bases and J by 2 bases, and 15 bases separated the two germline ends. From germline, CDR1 is SGHTA and CDR2 FQGNSA. The CDR3 protein is CASSPGDFVQETQYF. Written as DNA, the CDR3 is TGTGCCAGCAGCCCCGGGGACTTCGTACAAGAGACCCAGTACTTC.

The V call is TRBV2, the J call TRBJ1-2; D is unclear. Germline CDR1 SNHLY, CDR2 FYNNEI. This CDR3 region has 15 residues. The ends were cut back, 0 bases at V and 2 bases at J, with 10 bases in the middle. The CDR3: CASSEASTGNYGYTF. DNA for the CDR3: TGTGCCAGCAGTGAAGCATCAACGGGAAACTATGGCTACACCTTC.

This chain connects TRBV7-6 to TRBJ1-4, with D possibly being TRBD1 (5 bases). This CDR3 comprises 12 residues. The germline V gene encodes CDR1 SGHVS and CDR2 FNYEAQ. Trimming removed 5 bases at V and 10 bases at J, with 11 bases between. CDR3 in DNA: TGTGCCAGCAGCCCGGCGGGGGGAAAACTGTTTTTT. Protein: CASSPAGGKLFF.

The genes are TRBV6-6 and TRBJ1-4; a possible D gene is TRBD1 (6 bases). This CDR3 spans 15 amino acids. V shed 4 bases and J shed 0 bases, with 9 bases lying between them. The germline V gene encodes CDR1 MNHNY and CDR2 SVGAGI (reference sequence). CDR3 sequence: CASSWAGATNEKLFF. The CDR3 coding sequence is TGTGCCAGCAGTTGGGCAGGGGCAACTAATGAAAAACTGTTTTTT.

The gene calls are TRBV6-6 and TRBJ1-1; tentative D call: TRBD1 (5 bases). Trimming removed 10 bases at V and 1 base at J, with 16 bases between. The CDR3 runs to 14 residues. CDR1 and CDR2 (germline): MNHNY, SVGAGI (reference sequence). The DNA for the CDR3 is TGTGCCACCAACCCGACCGGACAGAACACTGAAGCTTTCTTT. Its protein is CATNPTGQNTEAFF.

The V gene is TRBV28, the J gene TRBJ1-2, with D possibly TRBD1 on 6 matching bases. V was pared by 3 bases and J by 4 bases, with 12 bases between. Germline CDR1 and CDR2: MDHEN and SYDVKM. The CDR3 consists of 14 residues. CDR3 protein: CASSFGTGLYGYTF. The CDR3 DNA reads TGTGCCAGCAGTTTTGGTACAGGGCTCTATGGCTACACCTTC.

The chain joins TRBV19 to TRBJ1-5, with D perhaps TRBD1 (5 bases). The V end was cut by 5 bases, the J end by 2 bases, with 19 bases between. Germline V lookup: CDR1 LNHDA, CDR2 SQIVND (reference sequence). The length of the CDR3 is 17 residues. For the CDR3, the DNA is TGTGCCAGTAGTGATTCGGGAGGGGCCGGGGGCAATCAGCCCCAGCATTTT. Its protein is CASSDSGGAGGNQPQHF.